The next 2 T cell receptor beta chains were all read from a single sample in a study of human T cells and chemical hapten exposure. The sample's time point: patch test 3, about 24 weeks after DPC sensitization. Treatment defined: therapeutic diphenylcyclopropenone sensitization with weekly scalp DPC. Each CDR3 protein is one row after TCRdb ran MiXCR on the RACE reads. Of more than 85,000 distinct CDR3 sequences detected, 34% appear once; the ten largest clones hold around 2.5%. The specimen was whole blood, collected in connection with sensitization to the hapten diphenylcyclopropenone (DPC). All receptors derive from a man in his forties with alopecia areata. Some clones in this sample may be carry-over from other donors' samples.

The chain uses TRBV5-4 and TRBJ2-7, with 8 bases lining up with TRBD2. The CDR3 covers 19 residues. Germline-derived CDR1 and CDR2 are SGHNT and YYREEE (reference sequence). The CDR3 reads CASSRRIAGTGGAPYGQYV. CDR3 DNA sequence: TGTGCCAGCAGCCGGCGGATAGCGGGAACCGGTGGGGCCCCCTACGGGCAGTACGTC.

The chain joins TRBV6-2 or TRBV6-3 to TRBJ2-1; 9 nucleotides agree with TRBD2. Germline V lookup: CDR1 MNHEY, CDR2 SVGEGT. This CDR3 has 14 residues. The J segment lost 7 bases and the V segment lost 2 bases, leaving 3 bases of the junction unmatched. The CDR3 sequence: CASSYVAGVNEQFF. In DNA form, the CDR3 reads TGTGCCAGCAGTTACGTAGCGGGAGTAAATGAGCAGTTCTTC.